The sample holds one count of the clone carrying this TCR beta chain. Original processing methods: How many nucleated cells were present was estimated from reference gene primer amplification. Data came from immunoSEQ multiplex PCR; TCRdb stores just in-frame clones and leaves some out. From that table come the V and J calls and clone size; the DNA was used to work out D and trimming. This table has 60,000 to 80,000 clones, approximately 87% appearing once. The junction had 19 bases not matched to a gene; V was cut back by 5 bases and J by 7 bases. Germline CDR1 is MNHNY and CDR2 is SVGAGI (reference sequence). The CDR3 runs 19 residues. The source of the sample is a study of blood T cell repertoires in COVID-19. Study-wide context: Material from acute and convalescent COVID-19 was sourced from the United States, Italy and Spain. PBMCs, B-cell-depleted T cells, or T cells were the source of the cDNA or gDNA that made up the material.

The TCR was taken from a human donor in a cohort sampled during active COVID-19. The chain links TRBV6-6 to TRBJ2-1, with 11 bases fitting TRBD2. Sequencing input: peripheral blood. Here the CDR3 reads CASSPSNLILAGVLNEQFF. The CDR3 coding sequence is TGTGCCAGCAGTCCCTCCAACCTGATACTAGCGGGAGTTTTGAATGAGCAGTTCTTC.